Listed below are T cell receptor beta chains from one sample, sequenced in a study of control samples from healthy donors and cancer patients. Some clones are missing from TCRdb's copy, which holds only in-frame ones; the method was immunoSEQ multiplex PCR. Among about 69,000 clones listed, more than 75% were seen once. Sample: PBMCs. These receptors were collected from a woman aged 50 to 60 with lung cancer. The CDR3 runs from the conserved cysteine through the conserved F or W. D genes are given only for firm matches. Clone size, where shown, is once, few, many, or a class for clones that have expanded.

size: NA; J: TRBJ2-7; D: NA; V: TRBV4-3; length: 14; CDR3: CASSQDYGSYEQYF; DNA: TGCGCCAGCAGCCAAGACTACGGGTCCTACGAGCAGTACTTC
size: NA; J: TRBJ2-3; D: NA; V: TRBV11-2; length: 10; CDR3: CASSLDTQYF; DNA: TGTGCCAGCAGTTTAGATACGCAGTATTTT
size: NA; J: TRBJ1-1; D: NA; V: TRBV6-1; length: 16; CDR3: CASSELAGGGRSEAFF; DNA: TGTGCCAGCAGTGAGCTGGCAGGTGGAGGTCGTAGTGAAGCTTTCTTT
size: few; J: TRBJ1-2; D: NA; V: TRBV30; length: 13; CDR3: CAWNGGTNYGYTF; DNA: TGTGCCTGGAACGGGGGCACTAACTATGGCTACACCTTC
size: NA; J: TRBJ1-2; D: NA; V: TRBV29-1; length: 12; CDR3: CSGQGSNYGYTF; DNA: TGCAGCGGTCAGGGTTCTAACTATGGCTACACCTTC
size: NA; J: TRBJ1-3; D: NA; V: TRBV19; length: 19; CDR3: CASSIVNRRQSSSGNTIYF; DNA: TGTGCCAGTAGTATTGTGAATCGAAGGCAATCCTCCTCTGGAAACACCATATATTTT
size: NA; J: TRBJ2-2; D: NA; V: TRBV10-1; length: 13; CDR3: CASRAASGGELFF; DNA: TGCGCCAGCAGAGCTGCCTCAGGAGGGGAGCTGTTTTTT
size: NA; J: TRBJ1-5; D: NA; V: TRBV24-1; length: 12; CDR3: CATSDLNQPQHF; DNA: TGTGCCACCAGTGACTTAAATCAGCCCCAGCATTTT
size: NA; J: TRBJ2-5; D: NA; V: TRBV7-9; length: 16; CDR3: CASSRGPAGVGETQYF; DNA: TGTGCCAGCAGCCGGGGGCCAGCGGGCGTTGGAGAGACCCAGTACTTC
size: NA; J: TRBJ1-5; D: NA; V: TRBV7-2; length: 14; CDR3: CASSLGGVYQPQHF; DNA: TGTGCCAGCAGCTTAGGAGGGGTTTATCAGCCCCAGCATTTT
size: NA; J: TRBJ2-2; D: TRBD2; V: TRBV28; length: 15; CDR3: CASSYPGGHTGELFF; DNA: TGTGCCAGCAGTTACCCGGGGGGGCATACCGGGGAGCTGTTTTTT
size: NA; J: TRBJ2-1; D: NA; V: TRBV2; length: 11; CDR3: CASLEGNEQFF; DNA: TGTGCCAGCTTAGAAGGTAATGAGCAGTTCTTC
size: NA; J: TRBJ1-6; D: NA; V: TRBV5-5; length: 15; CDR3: CASSLSRTEGSPLHF; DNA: TGTGCCAGCAGCTTATCCCGGACCGAAGGTTCACCCCTCCACTTT
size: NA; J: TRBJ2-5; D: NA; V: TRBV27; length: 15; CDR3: CASSLKRVERETQYF; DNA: TGTGCCAGCAGTTTGAAAAGGGTGGAAAGGGAGACCCAGTACTTC
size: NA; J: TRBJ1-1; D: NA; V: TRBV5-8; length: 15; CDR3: CASSRGAFMNTEAFF; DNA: TGTGCCAGCAGCCGAGGGGCGTTTATGAACACTGAAGCTTTCTTT
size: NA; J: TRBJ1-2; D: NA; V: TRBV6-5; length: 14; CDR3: CASRPVAGTYGYTF; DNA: TGTGCCAGCAGGCCGGTGGCAGGGACTTATGGCTACACCTTC
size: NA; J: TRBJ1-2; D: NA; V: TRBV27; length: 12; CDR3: CASSLYGIGYTF; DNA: TGTGCCAGCAGTTTATACGGGATTGGCTACACCTTC
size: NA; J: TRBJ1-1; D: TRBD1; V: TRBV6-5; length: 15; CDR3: CASRSQTGAHTEAFF; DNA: TGTGCCAGCAGATCCCAAACAGGGGCCCACACTGAAGCTTTCTTT
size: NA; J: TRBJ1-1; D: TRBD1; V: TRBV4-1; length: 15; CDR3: CASSQFLDRDTEAFF; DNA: TGCGCCAGCAGCCAATTCTTGGACAGGGACACTGAAGCTTTCTTT
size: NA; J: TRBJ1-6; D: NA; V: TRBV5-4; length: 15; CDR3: CASSAMGGGETPLHF; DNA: TGTGCCAGCAGCGCCATGGGGGGGGGCGAGACACCCCTCCACTTT
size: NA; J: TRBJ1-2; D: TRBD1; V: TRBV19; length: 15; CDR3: CASSIQWTGDDGYTF; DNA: TGTGCCAGTAGTATACAATGGACAGGGGACGATGGCTACACCTTC
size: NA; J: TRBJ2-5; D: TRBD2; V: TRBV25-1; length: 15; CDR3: CASSLPGTSQETQYF; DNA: TGTGCCAGCAGCCTCCCAGGGACTAGCCAAGAGACCCAGTACTTC
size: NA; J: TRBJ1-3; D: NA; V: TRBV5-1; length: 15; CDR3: CASSSDSSSGNTIYF; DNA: TGCGCCAGCAGCTCGGACAGCTCCTCTGGAAACACCATATATTTT
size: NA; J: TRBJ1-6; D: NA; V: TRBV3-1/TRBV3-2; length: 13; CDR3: CASSQESFSPLHF; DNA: TGTGCCAGCAGCCAAGAATCTTTTTCACCCCTCCACTTT
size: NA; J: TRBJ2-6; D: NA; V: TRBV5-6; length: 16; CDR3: CASSLAVRSGANVLTF; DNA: TGTGCCAGCAGCTTGGCTGTCCGCTCTGGGGCCAACGTCCTGACTTTC
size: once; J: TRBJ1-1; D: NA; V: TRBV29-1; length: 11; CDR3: CSVEGRDEAFF; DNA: TGCAGCGTGGAGGGGCGAGATGAAGCTTTCTTT
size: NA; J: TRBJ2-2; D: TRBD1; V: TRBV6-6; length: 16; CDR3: CASSYLGQPNTGELFF; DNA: TGTGCCAGCAGTTACCTGGGACAGCCAAACACCGGGGAGCTGTTTTTT
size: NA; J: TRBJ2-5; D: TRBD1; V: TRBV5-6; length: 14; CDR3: CASSRTGGGVDQYF; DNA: TGTGCCAGCAGCCGGACAGGTGGTGGGGTAGACCAGTACTTC
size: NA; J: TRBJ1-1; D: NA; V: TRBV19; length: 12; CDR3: CASKLGDAEAFF; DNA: TGTGCCAGTAAGCTAGGGGACGCTGAAGCTTTCTTT
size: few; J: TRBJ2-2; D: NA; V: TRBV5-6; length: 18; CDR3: CASSLMSMWGQNTGELFF; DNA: TGTGCCAGCAGCTTAATGTCTATGTGGGGGCAAAACACCGGGGAGCTGTTTTTT
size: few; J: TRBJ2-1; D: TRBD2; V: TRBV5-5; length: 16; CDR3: CASSFTSGGIYHGQFF; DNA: TGTGCCAGCAGCTTTACTAGCGGGGGGATATATCACGGGCAGTTCTTC
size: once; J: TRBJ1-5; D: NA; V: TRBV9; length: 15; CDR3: CASSVGSGDYQPQHF; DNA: TGTGCCAGCAGCGTAGGATCAGGGGATTATCAGCCCCAGCATTTT
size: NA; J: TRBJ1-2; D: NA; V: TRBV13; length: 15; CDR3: CASSQDGGRNYGYTF; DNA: TGTGCCAGCAGCCAAGACGGGGGGAGGAACTATGGCTACACCTTC
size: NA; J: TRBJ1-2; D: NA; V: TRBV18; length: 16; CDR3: CASSPPEGRINYGYTF; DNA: TGTGCCAGCTCACCACCCGAAGGGAGGATCAACTATGGCTACACCTTC
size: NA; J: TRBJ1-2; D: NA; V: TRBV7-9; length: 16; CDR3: CASSLESLWQGRGYTF; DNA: TGTGCCAGCAGCTTAGAATCGCTCTGGCAGGGAAGAGGCTACACCTTC
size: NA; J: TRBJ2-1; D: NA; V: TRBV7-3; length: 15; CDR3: CASSNQGSTADEQFF; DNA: TGTGCCAGCAGTAACCAGGGAAGCACTGCCGATGAGCAGTTCTTC
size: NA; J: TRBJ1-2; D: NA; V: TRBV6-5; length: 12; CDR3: CASSYTAGGYTF; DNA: TGTGCCAGCAGTTACACGGCAGGCGGCTACACCTTC
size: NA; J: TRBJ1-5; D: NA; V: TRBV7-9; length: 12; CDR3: CASAESNQPQHF; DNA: TGTGCCAGCGCAGAAAGCAATCAGCCCCAGCATTTT
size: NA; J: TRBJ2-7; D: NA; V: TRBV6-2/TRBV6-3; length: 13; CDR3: CASSYGQNYEQYF; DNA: TGTGCCAGCAGTTACGGACAGAACTACGAGCAGTACTTC
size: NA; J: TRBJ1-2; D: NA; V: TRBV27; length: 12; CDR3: CASRAVNYGYTF; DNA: TGTGCCAGCAGGGCGGTTAACTATGGCTACACCTTC
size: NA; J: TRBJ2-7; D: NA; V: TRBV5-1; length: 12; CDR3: CASSLERYEQYF; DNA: TGCGCCAGCAGCTTGGAACGCTACGAGCAGTACTTC
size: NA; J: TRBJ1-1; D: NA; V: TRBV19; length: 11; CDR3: CASRIGYEAFF; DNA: TGTGCCAGTAGGATCGGGTACGAAGCTTTCTTT
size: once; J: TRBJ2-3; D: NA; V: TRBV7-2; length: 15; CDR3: CASSFPRTGKDTQYF; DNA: TGTGCCAGCAGCTTTCCGCGAACAGGGAAAGATACGCAGTATTTT
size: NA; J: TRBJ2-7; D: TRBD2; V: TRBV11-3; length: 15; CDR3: CASSLLAGGRYEQYF; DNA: TGTGCCAGCAGCTTACTCGCGGGGGGCCGCTACGAGCAGTACTTC
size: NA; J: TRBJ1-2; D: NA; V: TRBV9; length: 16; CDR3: CASSTITGASKYGYTF; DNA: TGTGCCAGCAGTACTATAACAGGAGCATCAAAGTATGGCTACACCTTC
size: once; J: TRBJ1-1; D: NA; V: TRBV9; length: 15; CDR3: CASSDWGGENTEAFF; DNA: TGTGCCAGCAGCGATTGGGGCGGAGAGAACACTGAAGCTTTCTTT
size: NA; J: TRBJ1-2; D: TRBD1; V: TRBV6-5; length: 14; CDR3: CASSYQGGVNGYTF; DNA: TGTGCCAGCAGTTACCAGGGGGGGGTGAATGGCTACACCTTC
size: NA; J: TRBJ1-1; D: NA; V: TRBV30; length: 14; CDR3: CAWSAQGGYTEAFF; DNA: TGTGCCTGGAGTGCCCAGGGAGGTTACACTGAAGCTTTCTTT
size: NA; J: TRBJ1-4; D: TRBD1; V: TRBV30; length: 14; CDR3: CAWRRQGQNEKLFF; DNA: TGTGCCTGGAGACGACAGGGCCAGAATGAAAAACTGTTTTTT
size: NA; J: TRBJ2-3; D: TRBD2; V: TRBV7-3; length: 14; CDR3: CASSHRGGTDTQYF; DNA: TGTGCCAGCAGCCATCGGGGGGGCACAGATACGCAGTATTTT
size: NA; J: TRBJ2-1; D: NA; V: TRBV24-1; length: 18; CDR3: CATSGPGLDGGFYNEQFF; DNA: TGTGCCACCAGTGGACCTGGACTCGACGGGGGCTTCTACAATGAGCAGTTCTTC
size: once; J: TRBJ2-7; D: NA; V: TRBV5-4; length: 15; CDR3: CASSLKGVLSYEQYF; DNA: TGTGCCAGCAGCTTGAAAGGAGTCCTCTCCTACGAGCAGTACTTC
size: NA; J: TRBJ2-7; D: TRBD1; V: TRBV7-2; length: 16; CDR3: CASSLYSTGDTYEQYF; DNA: TGTGCCAGCAGTTTATACTCAACAGGGGACACCTACGAGCAGTACTTC
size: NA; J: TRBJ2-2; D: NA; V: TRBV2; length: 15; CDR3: CASSEAPPEPGELFF; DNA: TGTGCCAGCAGTGAAGCCCCACCTGAGCCCGGGGAGCTGTTTTTT
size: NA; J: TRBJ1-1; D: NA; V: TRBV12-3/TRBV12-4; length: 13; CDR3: CASSSTANTEAFF; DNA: TGTGCCAGCAGTTCGACAGCAAACACTGAAGCTTTCTTT
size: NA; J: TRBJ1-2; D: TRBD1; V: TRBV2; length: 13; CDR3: CASSGETGYGYTF; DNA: TGTGCCAGCAGTGGGGAGACAGGGTATGGCTACACCTTC
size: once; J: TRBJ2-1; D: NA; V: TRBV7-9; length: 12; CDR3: CASSLSSDEQFF; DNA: TGTGCCAGCAGCTTATCTTCGGATGAGCAGTTCTTC
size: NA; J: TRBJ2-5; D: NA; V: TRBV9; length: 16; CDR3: CASSVRGGTRQETQYF; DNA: TGTGCCAGCAGCGTAAGGGGGGGGACCCGCCAAGAGACCCAGTACTTC